What follows are 10 T cell receptor beta chains derived from one specimen sequenced in a study of shared T cell receptors in the human thymus (dated by TCRdb to the early 2020s). The protocol used for the library was the immunoSEQ multiplex PCR assay. TCRdb holds this immuneACCESS table with in-frame rearrangements only. Some clones are missing; in checked studies, unresolved V genes explain under half, and the rest has no known cause. A total of around 730,000 clones appear in this sample, 80% to 90% of them only once. Of the sample, roughly 0.01% falls within the top ten clones. The same sample was also studied in work on human thymus T cells.

The sample comprised thymocytes. The receptor set was obtained from a girl under three years old with a congenital heart defect. Donor details come from another sample of the same person, matched by shared clones.

The chain links TRBV5-1 to TRBJ1-2; no clear D gene. V was trimmed by 9 bases and J by 4 bases, leaving 16 bases between them. Germline-derived CDR1 and CDR2 are SGHRS and YFSETQ. CDR3 length: 13 residues. CDR3 DNA sequence: TGCGCCACCCATTCCGGGTCCTTCTATGGCTACACCTTC. This gives the protein CATHSGSFYGYTF.

On this clone: Other DNA sequences in the sample encode the same CDR3. In DNA form, the CDR3 reads TGCGCCAGCAGCTTGGCCCAGGGAGGCTACACCTTC. It codes for CASSLAQGGYTF. This chain links TRBV5-1 with TRBJ1-2, with D perhaps matching TRBD1 (5 bases). The V gene's germline CDR1 is SGHRS and CDR2 YFSETQ. This CDR3 has 12 residues. V was clipped by 0 bases and J by 8 bases, with 8 bases between them. Full variable domain (rest looked up from reference TRBV5-1 and TRBJ1-2): KAGVTQTPRYLIKTRGQQVTLSCSPISGHRSVSWYQQTPGQGLQFLFEYFSETQRNKGNFPGRFSGRQFSNSRSEMNVSTLELGDSALYLCASSLAQGGYTFGSGTRLTVV.

The sample holds one count of this clone. The rearrangement uses TRBV5-6 and TRBJ1-2, with TRBD1 matching 12 bases. The CDR3 extends over 18 amino acids. Per germline, CDR1 SGHDT and CDR2 YYEEEE. V lost 4 bases and J lost 3; bases outside the gene matches: 13. The CDR3 region has the DNA TGTGCCAGCAGCAAAACCCCCCGGGACAGGGGGCTTGACTATGGCTACACCTTC. The encoded protein is CASSKTPRDRGLDYGYTF.

The J gene is TRBJ1-1, the V gene TRBV4-1; D possibly corresponds to TRBD1 (5 bases). This CDR3 is built from 14 residues. Germline values: CDR1 MGHRA, CDR2 YSYEKL. V lost 0 bases to trimming and J lost 5 bases, with 10 bases between them. In DNA, the CDR3 is TGCGCCAGCAGCCAAGATAGTGGGGGGACTGAAGCTTTCTTT. As protein: CASSQDSGGTEAFF.

The gene calls are TRBV4-3 and TRBJ1-4; TRBD1 is a possible D gene (5 bases). The germline CDR1 and CDR2 sequences are LGHNA and YSLEER. CDR3 length: 14 amino acids. With 1 base removed from V and 8 bases from J, the gap between germline ends came to 11 bases. Here the CDR3 DNA reads TGCGCCAGCAGCCAAGGGGGGGGGTCCGAAAAACTGTTTTTT. Protein product: CASSQGGGSEKLFF.

The chain couples TRBV6-1 to TRBJ2-5; TRBD2 agrees at 8 bases. Germline V gene lookup returns CDR1 MNHNS and CDR2 SASEGT. The trim removed 2 bases at V and 5 bases at J, leaving 16 bases unmatched. This CDR3 spans 18 amino acids. In DNA, the CDR3 is TGTGCCAGCAGTGAAAGAGGTTTGGACGGGGGGGCCGTGGAGACCCAGTACTTC. Its protein is CASSERGLDGGAVETQYF.

This chain links TRBV7-3 with TRBJ2-3; D remains ambiguous. CDR1 is SGHTA and CDR2 is FQGTGA in the germline V gene. The CDR3 consists of 13 residues. Trimming cost V 2 bases and J 6 bases, with 9 bases left between them. This chain's CDR3 is CASSLAPGDTQYF. CDR3 in DNA: TGTGCCAGCAGCTTAGCCCCCGGGGATACGCAGTATTTT.

The gene calls are TRBV27 and TRBJ1-2, with 10 bases matching TRBD1. The CDR3 length is 16 residues. Germline V gene data show CDR1 as MNHEY and CDR2 as SMNVEV (reference sequence). The V and J ends lost 5 bases and 2 bases, in that order; junction bases with no gene match: 8. The CDR3 loop reads CASSRVGQGCNYGYTF. The CDR3 region has the DNA TGTGCCAGCAGTAGGGTGGGACAGGGGTGCAACTATGGCTACACCTTC.

This clone was counted once. The V call is TRBV10-1, the J call TRBJ2-7; tentatively, D is TRBD2 (6 bases). Germline V gene data show CDR1 as WNHNN and CDR2 as SYGVQD (reference sequence). V dropped 7 bases and J dropped 0 bases, with 25 bases sitting between them. CDR3 length equals 18 residues. The CDR3 sequence is CASTPGGAPGDASYEQYF. The CDR3 DNA follows: TGCGCCAGCACCCCAGGAGGGGCCCCTGGGGACGCCTCCTACGAGCAGTACTTC.

The V gene is TRBV28, the J gene TRBJ2-6, with unresolved D. In germline, CDR1 is MDHEN, CDR2 SYDVKM. This CDR3 is built from 18 residues. With 6 bases removed from V and 0 bases from J, the gap between germline ends came to 18 bases. CDR3 DNA sequence: TGTGCCAGCAGCCCCACTCAAATTACCTACTCTGGGGCCAACGTCCTGACTTTC. This gives the protein CASSPTQITYSGANVLTF.